The entry below gives a single T cell receptor (beta chain) sequence along with its context. The antigen is not known. The data belong to a study of T cell responses to AZD1222 COVID-19 vaccine. Study-wide points: A mostly white British donor set with more females was recruited, and clonal diversity was possibly underestimated. Distributed over spike, vaccine-associated CD4 TCRs predominated at 160-218 and 743-854. Repertoires were obtained only post-peak T cell response.

The length of the CDR3 is 13 residues. The germline gives CDR1 SGDLS, CDR2 YYNGEE. Trimming left V 0 bases short and J 7 bases short, with 7 bases between. The method was immunoSEQ multiplex PCR; TCRdb's version includes in-frame clones alone and lacks a portion of them. The table lists approximately 190,000 clones, around 92% of them singletons, with roughly 1.4% in the top ten. This specimen consisted of peripheral blood, obtained on day 0 of AZD1222 vaccination. The chain uses TRBV9 and TRBJ2-2; D uncertain. This TCR was recovered from an adult in good health. CDR3 region: CASSVEVDGELFF. CDR3 coding DNA: TGTGCCAGCAGCGTAGAGGTCGACGGGGAGCTGTTTTTT.